These 13 T cell receptor beta chains were sequenced from one sample in a study of blood T cell repertoires in COVID-19. The assay was immunoSEQ multiplex PCR, and TCRdb's table has in-frame clones only and misses some. Here the sample spans roughly 70,000 clones, about 73% being singletons. Sequencing input: peripheral blood. The receptors derive from a man between 60 and 70 years old with acute or convalescent COVID-19.

The chain is built from TRBV27 and TRBJ1-1, with D possibly matching TRBD1 (5 bases). V lost 3 bases to trimming and J lost 7 bases, with 15 bases between them. The germline V gene encodes CDR1 MNHEY and CDR2 SMNVEV (reference sequence). This CDR3 has 14 residues. The CDR3, as DNA: TGTGCCAGCAGTTTGACAGAGGCTGAGGATGAAGCTTTCTTT. Its protein is CASSLTEAEDEAFF.

The CDR3 is CAWSSSGNEKLFF. In DNA, the CDR3 is TGTGCCTGGAGTTCTAGCGGGAATGAAAAACTGTTTTTT. V is TRBV30 and J is TRBJ1-4; no reliable D call. Deletions cut 2 bases from V and 5 bases from J, with 9 bases between. This CDR3 contains 13 residues. CDR1 and CDR2 from the germline V gene are GTSNPN and SVGIG (reference sequence).

J is TRBJ2-3 and V is TRBV30, with 9 bases aligning to TRBD1. CDR1 and CDR2 from the germline V gene are GTSNPN and SVGIG (reference sequence). The CDR3 spans 13 residues. Unmatched junction bases numbered 2, after V lost 4 bases and J lost 3 bases. In DNA, the CDR3 is TGTGCCTGGACGACAGGGGGTACAGATACGCAGTATTTT. Its translation: CAWTTGGTDTQYF.

The rearrangement links TRBV19 to TRBJ1-5, with D maybe TRBD1 (6 bases). Germline assignment: CDR1 LNHDA and CDR2 SQIVND (reference sequence). The CDR3 spans 17 residues. V gave up 5 bases and J gave up 2 bases, with 19 bases separating them. In DNA, the CDR3 is TGTGCCAGTAGTTCGATTTTACAGGGTGGCGGCAATCAGCCCCAGCATTTT. Its translation is CASSSILQGGGNQPQHF.

The rearrangement uses TRBV10-1 and TRBJ2-7; 10 nucleotides agree with TRBD1. V lost 9 bases, J lost 5 bases, and 10 bases stayed unmatched. In germline, CDR1 is WNHNN, CDR2 SYGVQD (reference sequence). The CDR3 is made up of 14 amino acids. The CDR3: CASMGQGCLDEQYV. CDR3 coding DNA: TGCGCCAGTATGGGACAGGGGTGTTTGGACGAGCAGTACGTC.

The rearrangement uses TRBV4-1 and TRBJ2-2; D call uncertain. The length of the CDR3 is 12 residues. The germline CDR1 and CDR2 sequences are MGHRA and YSYEKL. With 3 bases removed from V and 5 bases from J, the gap between germline ends came to 4 bases. CDR3 coding DNA: TGCGCCAGCAGCCACCCGACCGGGGAGCTGTTTTTT. Amino acids: CASSHPTGELFF.

CDR3 nucleotide sequence: TGTGTCAGAAGCCCAATTGGAAACACCATATATTTT. Translation gives CVRSPIGNTIYF. The chain joins TRBV7-5 to TRBJ1-3; the table's D call, TRBD1, was not checked against the DNA. TRBV7-5 is tagged as a pseudogene. CDR3 length: 12 residues.

The chain links TRBV3-1 (or the pseudogene TRBV3-2) to TRBJ1-1; 8 positions agree with TRBD1. The CDR3 contains 13 residues. With 11 bases clipped from V and 2 bases from J, the junction kept 7 bases outside the gene matches. CDR1 and CDR2 from the germline V gene are LGHDT and YNNKEL (reference sequence). The CDR3 protein is CAAGTGRNTEAFF. The CDR3 DNA reads as TGTGCCGCAGGGACAGGTCGAAACACTGAAGCTTTCTTT.

This clone was seen repeatedly, ten times or more. This chain connects TRBV6-5 to TRBJ1-4, with 9 bases aligning to TRBD1. Per the germline V gene, CDR1 is MNHEY and CDR2 is SVGAGI. CDR3 length: 14 residues. V lost 4 bases, J lost 6 bases, and 3 bases stayed unmatched. The CDR3 spells CASSSTGGDEKLFF. The CDR3 DNA reads TGTGCCAGCAGTTCCACAGGGGGCGATGAAAAACTGTTTTTT.

The genes are TRBV29-1 and TRBJ2-7, with a possible D match to TRBD1 (6 bases). CDR1 is SQVTM and CDR2 is ANQGSEA in the germline V gene. V lost 5 bases, J lost 3 bases, and 11 bases lay in between. CDR3 size: 12 residues. The CDR3 sequence: CSVSLQGYEQYF. CDR3 bases: TGCAGCGTTTCATTACAGGGCTACGAGCAGTACTTC.

A few counts support this clone. This sequence joins TRBV9 and TRBJ2-5; possibly TRBD1 for D (6 bases). Germline assignment: CDR1 SGDLS and CDR2 YYNGEE. The length of the CDR3 is 13 residues. Deletions cut 4 bases from V and 5 bases from J, with 12 bases between. Here the CDR3 reads CASSTGRRETQYF. The CDR3, as DNA: TGTGCCAGCAGCACAGGGCGGAGGGAGACCCAGTACTTC.

The gene calls are TRBV15 and TRBJ1-2; TRBD1 aligns across 7 bases. This CDR3 comprises 14 residues. Germline CDR1 is LNHNV and CDR2 is YYDKDF (reference sequence). V lost 3 bases and J lost 4; bases outside the gene matches: 5. DNA of the CDR3: TGTGCCACCAGCAGGGCCAGGGGGGCCTATGGCTACACCTTC. This encodes CATSRARGAYGYTF.

The chain combines TRBV3-1 (or the pseudogene TRBV3-2) with TRBJ2-5; D is undetermined. Deletions cut 3 bases from V and 3 bases from J, with 11 bases between. This CDR3 has 14 residues. Germline CDR1 is LGHDT and CDR2 is YNNKEL (reference sequence). CDR3 in amino acids: CASSHQARKETQYF. In DNA form, the CDR3 reads TGTGCCAGCAGCCATCAAGCCAGGAAAGAGACCCAGTACTTC.